This is a list of T cell receptor beta chains from one sample in a study of T cell responses to AZD1222 COVID-19 vaccine. The assay was immunoSEQ multiplex PCR, and TCRdb's table has in-frame clones only and misses some. The sample includes about 83,000 clones, 91% of them seen just once. The sample in question was peripheral blood, obtained 28 days after the second AZD1222 dose. These receptors all come from an adult who received the AZD1222 COVID-19 vaccine. The CDR3 runs from the conserved cysteine through the conserved F or W. The D gene is left open where the match is weak. The size of a clone is reported for some rows only, either as once, few or many, or as a class for expanded clones.

d_call	clone_size	v_call	j_call	cdr3_nt	cdr3_aa
NA	NA	TRBV30	TRBJ2-3	TGTGCCTGGAGCCCCAGGGGTTGGGGCACAGATACGCAGTATTTT	CAWSPRGWGTDTQYF
TRBD1	NA	TRBV7-2	TRBJ1-6	TGTGCCAGCAGCTTATCTACAGGGGTTGATTCACCCCTCCACTTT	CASSLSTGVDSPLHF
NA	NA	TRBV28	TRBJ2-7	TGTGCCAGCAGTTTGACCTACGAGCAGTACTTC	CASSLTYEQYF
TRBD2	NA	TRBV9	TRBJ2-7	TGTGCCAGCAGCGCAACACCGGGACTAGCCTACGAGCAGTACTTC	CASSATPGLAYEQYF
NA	NA	TRBV24-1	TRBJ2-1	TGTGCCACCGCCTCCCACGCCGGGACAACTTACAATGAGCAGTTCTTC	CATASHAGTTYNEQFF
NA	NA	TRBV5-1	TRBJ1-2	TGCGCCAGCAGTTTCAGTGAGAACTATGGCTACACCTTC	CASSFSENYGYTF
NA	NA	TRBV19	TRBJ2-1	TGTGCCAGTAGTCCCCGAGGGCCTAGCGTCGCCTCCTACAATGAGCAGTTCTTC	CASSPRGPSVASYNEQFF
TRBD1	NA	TRBV27	TRBJ2-7	TGTGCCAGCAGCATCACAGGGGGAACCTCCTACGAGCAGTACTTC	CASSITGGTSYEQYF
TRBD1	NA	TRBV10-3	TRBJ2-7	TGTGCCATCAGTGTAACAGGGGACCCATACGAGCAGTACTTC	CAISVTGDPYEQYF
TRBD1	NA	TRBV28	TRBJ1-5	TGTGCCAGCAGTTTTAGGACAGGCGCCAATCAGCCCCAGCATTTT	CASSFRTGANQPQHF
NA	NA	TRBV28	TRBJ1-1	TGTGCCAGCAGGGTGGGGGGAAGTGAAGCTTTCTTT	CASRVGGSEAFF
TRBD2	NA	TRBV11-1	TRBJ2-2	TGTGCCAGCAGCTTAAGCGGGGGGAACACCGGGGAGCTGTTTTTT	CASSLSGGNTGELFF
TRBD1	NA	TRBV5-5	TRBJ2-1	TGTGCCAGCAGCCCCCCCCGAGGGGACAGGTCCTCCCGCTCCTACAATGAGCAGTTCTTC	CASSPPRGDRSSRSYNEQFF
NA	NA	TRBV5-4	TRBJ1-2	TGTGCCAGCAGCTGGGACGGCCACAACTATGGCTACACCTTC	CASSWDGHNYGYTF
TRBD1	NA	TRBV7-9	TRBJ2-5	TGTGCCAGCAGCTTAACCCGGTCAGGGGGCTCTGAGACCCAGTACTTC	CASSLTRSGGSETQYF
TRBD2	NA	TRBV7-9	TRBJ2-3	TGTGCCAGCCAGACTAGCGGGGGTGATACGCAGTATTTT	CASQTSGGDTQYF
NA	NA	TRBV2	TRBJ2-1	TGTGCTCGAGAGGGGCGGGTGTACAATGAGCAGTTCTTC	CAREGRVYNEQFF
NA	NA	TRBV19	TRBJ1-2	TGTGCCAGTAACAGTAACTATGGCTACACCTTC	CASNSNYGYTF
NA	NA	TRBV10-2	TRBJ1-1	TGCGCCAGCATGGAAACAGTGAACACTGAAGCTTTCTTT	CASMETVNTEAFF
TRBD1	NA	TRBV6-6	TRBJ2-4	TGTGCCAGCAGGAAACAGGGGCCCAAAAACATTCAGTACTTC	CASRKQGPKNIQYF
NA	NA	TRBV7-8	TRBJ1-2	TGTGCCAGCAGCTTTGGACAGAGAAACTATGGCTACACCTTC	CASSFGQRNYGYTF
NA	once	TRBV7-2	TRBJ1-2	TGTGCCAGCAGCTATCAGGACGATGGCTACACCTTC	CASSYQDDGYTF
TRBD2	NA	TRBV7-9	TRBJ2-7	TGTGCCAGCAGTATGCGAGGAGCGGGAATTGTAGGCGAGCAGTACTTC	CASSMRGAGIVGEQYF
NA	NA	TRBV6-5	TRBJ1-2	TGTGCCAGCAGTTCACACAGGGTGTTAAGTATGGGCTACACCTTC	CASSSHRVLSMGYTF
NA	NA	TRBV25-1	TRBJ1-4	TGTGCCAGCAGTGAGGAAAATGAAAAACTGTTTTTT	CASSEENEKLFF
NA	NA	TRBV7-8	TRBJ2-2	TGTGCCAGCAGCTTAGGGGGGAGAGGCACCGGGGAGCTGTTTTTT	CASSLGGRGTGELFF
TRBD1	NA	TRBV5-1	TRBJ1-4	TGCGCCAGCAGCTCCTCCGGGACAGGGGATGAAAAACTGTTTTTT	CASSSSGTGDEKLFF
NA	NA	TRBV20-1	TRBJ2-2	TGCAGTGCTCTGAACACCGGGGAGCTGTTTTTT	CSALNTGELFF
TRBD1	NA	TRBV9	TRBJ1-2	TGTGCCAGCAGCGGGACAGGGGGATTAGGGTATGGCTACACCTTC	CASSGTGGLGYGYTF
NA	NA	TRBV4-1	TRBJ2-7	TGCGCCAGCAGCCGGACGGAGGGGGCCTACGAGCAGTACTTC	CASSRTEGAYEQYF
NA	NA	TRBV9	TRBJ1-1	TGTGCCAGCAGCGTAGGGGGCGGGAGCACTGAAGCTTTCTTT	CASSVGGGSTEAFF
NA	NA	TRBV19	TRBJ1-5	TGTGCCAGTAGTATTGGGAATCAGCCCCAGCATTTT	CASSIGNQPQHF
NA	few	TRBV7-9	TRBJ2-7	TGTGCCAGCAGGTCCGACAGGGAGGTCCCGGGCGTGCAGTACTTC	CASRSDREVPGVQYF
NA	NA	TRBV5-1	TRBJ2-3	TGCGCCAGCAGCCCCATCGACAGACCCAATACGCAGTATTTT	CASSPIDRPNTQYF
TRBD1	once	TRBV6-4	TRBJ1-6	TGTGCCAGCATTTTATGGACAGGGCTAAATTCACCCCTCCACTTT	CASILWTGLNSPLHF
NA	NA	TRBV6-6	TRBJ2-1	TGTGCCAGCAGGACAGGCGACAATGAGCAGTTCTTC	CASRTGDNEQFF
TRBD2	NA	TRBV7-6	TRBJ2-5	TGTGCCAGCAGCAATCCTCCGGAGCTAGCGGAGCTCCAAGAGACCCAGTACTTC	CASSNPPELAELQETQYF
TRBD2	NA	TRBV20-1	TRBJ2-7	TGCAGTGCTAGTCTAGCGGGCTACGAGCAGTACTTC	CSASLAGYEQYF
NA	NA	TRBV11-2	TRBJ1-1	TGTGCCAGCAGCTTAGAACGCAGCACTGAAGCTTTCTTT	CASSLERSTEAFF
NA	once	TRBV3-1/TRBV3-2	TRBJ1-2	TGTGCCAGCAGCCAATACTCGCGTGGGGGCTATGGCTACACCTTC	CASSQYSRGGYGYTF
TRBD1	NA	TRBV2	TRBJ1-3	TGTGCCAGCAGTGGACAGGGAGCTGGAAACACCATATATTTT	CASSGQGAGNTIYF
TRBD2	NA	TRBV11-3	TRBJ2-1	TGTGCCAGCAGCCCCTCTAGCGGAGGGGACTACAATGAGCAGTTCTTC	CASSPSSGGDYNEQFF